The T cell receptor (beta chain) under discussion was sequenced for a study of shared clonotypes between healthy human individuals (TCRdb year 2020). As for the study more broadly: Two women and a few men aged 18 to 49 years were included in the cohort. The study deeply sequenced blood TCR repertoires of about 5 healthy adults to estimate repertoire size and the extent of clonotype sharing between individuals. Between about 0.9 and 10 billion PBMCs per donor were obtained by leukapheresis. For each donor, CD4 naive and CD4 memory were each given three plates, CD8 naive was given two plates, and CD8 memory was given one plate. Libraries were prepared and TCR repertoires were sequenced by different laboratories using diverse techniques, in order to increase sequencing depth and limit assay-specific biases.

TCR CDR3 regions were amplified from genomic DNA by multiplex PCR using the deep immunoSEQ assay. Extracted genomic DNA from each cell subset was spread evenly across all wells of several immunoSEQ 96-well plates, with each plate serving as a replicate. For sorted subsets, roughly 200 ng of genomic DNA, equivalent to some 30,000 T cell genomes, went into each replicate PCR. Purified libraries were quantified with a Qubit 3.0 fluorometer, sized on a Bioanalyzer 2100, and re-quantified with the KAPA Library Quantification kit. A separate single-read 150-cycle Illumina NextSeq 550 flow cell was used to sequence each immunoSEQ 96-well plate. In the authors' own workflow: Because the immunoSEQ output included only junctional sequences and no quality scores, the filtering could not be the same as the filtering used for full-length reads. Sequences were annotated with PyIR, a Python wrapper for IgBLAST v1.9, and V/J genes and CDR3 were assigned using IMGT germline references. Any read was removed if the V/J assignment was weak (E-value above 1e-6), the CDR3 was missing, or the read contained stop codons, out-of-frame junctions, or ambiguous translated residues. V3J clonotypes were defined as sequences sharing an identical inferred V gene, J gene, and CDR3 amino acid sequence. Percentage overlap between repertoires was computed as shared unique clonotypes divided by the size of the smaller repertoire. Repertoire richness was assessed with RTK rarefaction, the Chao1 estimator, and Recon v2.1 estimates of unobserved clonotypes. For all TCRbeta clonotypes obtained by the gDNA method from a few donors, generation probabilities were computed with OLGA. TCRdb obtained this table from immuneACCESS and retained in-frame rearrangements with V and J assigned. These tables miss some clones; where compared with another copy, unresolved V genes account for less than half of the shortfall, and the remainder is unexplained. The DNA gave D and trimming, while V, J and clone size come from that table. Here the sample has over a million clones; about three quarters occur a single time. Approximately 1.3% of the sample is held by the ten biggest clonotypes.

Healthy HIV-negative adults with no recently reported acute infections or vaccinations were included as donors. Only Caucasian adults living in Nashville, Tennessee, USA were represented among the donors. CD4+ T cells were enriched by magnetic negative selection; naive cells were then positively selected on CD45RA, and the negative fraction formed the memory subset. Blood was obtained by leukapheresis, after which PBMCs were separated by Ficoll-Histopaque density gradient centrifugation and cryopreserved in liquid nitrogen vapor phase. Analytical flow cytometry was used to check the purity and quantity of each magnetically sorted T cell population. From each sorted fraction, genomic DNA was isolated and quantified by UV absorbance on a Nanodrop 2000c. As to this clone: The target of this receptor is not known. Base qualities are missing; no much larger clone stands one base away. Different DNA sequences within this sample yield the same CDR3.

Sequences WNHNN (CDR1) and SYGVQD (CDR2) are obtained from the germline V gene (reference sequence). The CDR3 starts with the cysteine, ends with the phenylalanine, and has 13 residues. The kept DNA is CDR3 alone, 39 bases in frame from the first base. V loses 3 bases, J loses 2 bases, and the germline ends lie 8 bases apart. The study at large found these results: Naive subsets generally had larger estimated clonotype richness than memory subsets did. Pairwise subsampling led to the expectation that sequencing depth would affect the degree of clonotype sharing among donors. Compared with non-shared clonotypes, clonotypes shared by all four sorted-subset donors had higher generation probabilities. Across a handful of donors, around 5.4% of naive CD4, approximately 3.6% of naive CD8, approximately 2.5% of memory CD4, and under 0.45% of memory CD8 clonotypes were shared. Sampling was restricted to blood, and TCR repertoires in tissue are likely to differ from TCR repertoires in blood. Incomplete sequencing was indicated by rarefaction of sorted-subset datasets, despite the large sequencing depth. The small number of donors limited the genetic and exposure-history diversity represented.

The clonotype originates from a man aged 18 to 30 in good health. This chain joins TRBV10-1 to TRBJ2-7; the D gene lacks a confident call. Sequenced input: memory CD4+ T cells sorted from blood. The sample's cell subset or site label, in plain terms: CD45RA-negative fraction. CDR3 region: CASSDGGTYEQYF. The nucleotide sequence reads as follows: TGCGCCAGCAGTGATGGCGGCACCTACGAGCAGTACTTC.